These T cell receptor beta chains were read from a single sample in a study of blood T cell repertoires in COVID-19. The method was immunoSEQ multiplex PCR; TCRdb's version includes in-frame clones alone and lacks a portion of them. The table has about 100,000 clones, roughly nine tenths seen once. The sequenced sample was peripheral blood. All receptors derive from a man in his forties or fifties with acute or convalescent COVID-19. The CDR3 runs from the conserved cysteine through the conserved F or W. The D gene is left open where the match is weak. Only some rows state a clone size, as once, few, many or a class for expanded clones.

v_call	j_call	clone_size	d_call	cdr3_nt	cdr3_aa
TRBV28	TRBJ2-5	NA	NA	TGTGCCAGCAGGGGGGGAGCCTGGGAGACCCAGTACTTC	CASRGGAWETQYF
TRBV28	TRBJ2-4	NA	NA	TGTGCCAGCAGCGAGAGACAGTTAGCCAAAAACATTCAGTACTTC	CASSERQLAKNIQYF
TRBV6-5	TRBJ2-7	NA	TRBD1	TGTGCCAGCAGTTTACAACAGGGGATCGGGACCTACGAGCAGTACTTC	CASSLQQGIGTYEQYF
TRBV5-1	TRBJ2-4	NA	TRBD1	TGCGCCAGCAGCTCCAGGGGGTCCAAAAACATTCAGTACTTC	CASSSRGSKNIQYF
TRBV19	TRBJ1-2	once	NA	TGTGCCAGTAGTACGCCAAAACAGGGCTACTATGGCTACACCTTC	CASSTPKQGYYGYTF
TRBV5-4	TRBJ2-7	NA	TRBD2	TGTGCCAGCAGCTTGACAGCGGGGTCATACTACGAGCAGTACTTC	CASSLTAGSYYEQYF
TRBV7-2	TRBJ2-1	NA	TRBD2	TGTGCCAGCAGCTTAAGCGGGGGGGGGCCGCCTGAGCAGTTCTTC	CASSLSGGGPPEQFF
TRBV27	TRBJ2-5	NA	TRBD1	TGTGCCAGCAGTCAAACCACGACAGGGTTGGGGCGGGAGACCCAGTACTTC	CASSQTTTGLGRETQYF
TRBV18	TRBJ1-4	NA	NA	TGTGCCAGCTCACCCCAACAGGAAAAACTGTTTTTT	CASSPQQEKLFF
TRBV11-3	TRBJ2-5	NA	TRBD2	TGTGCCAGCAGCACGGGGGGGTATGAGACCCAGTACTTC	CASSTGGYETQYF
TRBV9	TRBJ2-3	once	TRBD2	TGTGCCAGCAGCGTAGCGAGCGGGGGGAAAACAGATACGCAGTATTTT	CASSVASGGKTDTQYF
TRBV11-3	TRBJ2-1	NA	TRBD1	TGTGCCAGCAGTCCCGGGACAGGGGGGTACAATGAGCAGTTCTTC	CASSPGTGGYNEQFF
TRBV30	TRBJ1-4	NA	NA	TGTGCCTCGAGGGGGGCAGCAACTAATGAAAAACTGTTTTTT	CASRGAATNEKLFF
TRBV4-1	TRBJ2-7	NA	TRBD1	TGCGCCAGCACCTCAGGGGGCCAGGGCTCCTACGAGCAGTACTTC	CASTSGGQGSYEQYF
TRBV27	TRBJ1-6	NA	NA	TGTGCCAGCAGTTTATATCGGGGGAATAATTCACCCCTCCACTTT	CASSLYRGNNSPLHF
TRBV2	TRBJ2-7	NA	NA	TGTGCCAGCAGTGAACCCCGGTACGAGCAGTACTTC	CASSEPRYEQYF
TRBV28	TRBJ1-5	NA	NA	TGTGCCAGCAGGGACTTAAATCAGCCCCAGCATTTT	CASRDLNQPQHF
TRBV9	TRBJ2-2	NA	TRBD1	TGTGCCAGCAGCTCAGCCCCCGGGACAGGGGGTACCGGGGAGCTGTTTTTT	CASSSAPGTGGTGELFF
TRBV18	TRBJ2-4	NA	TRBD1	TGTGCCAGCTCACCCGCCGGGACAGGGTATGACATTCAGTACTTC	CASSPAGTGYDIQYF
TRBV28	TRBJ2-2	NA	NA	TGTGCCAGCAGTCCTTCAAATCACCGGGACATGAACACCGGGGAGCTGTTTTTT	CASSPSNHRDMNTGELFF
TRBV28	TRBJ1-1	NA	NA	TGTGCCAGCAGTGAGGGGGAGTTGAACACTGAAGCTTTCTTT	CASSEGELNTEAFF
TRBV7-9	TRBJ2-7	NA	TRBD1	TGTGCCAGCAGCACCTGGACAGGGGGCAGAAACGAGCAGTACTTC	CASSTWTGGRNEQYF
TRBV6-2/TRBV6-3	TRBJ2-7	NA	NA	TGTGCCAGCAGTTACTCGACGGGATTCGAGCAGTACTTC	CASSYSTGFEQYF
TRBV6-1	TRBJ1-1	NA	TRBD1	TGTGCCAGCAGTGAATACAGGGGGGTCGCTGAAGCTTTCTTT	CASSEYRGVAEAFF
TRBV30	TRBJ1-1	NA	NA	TGTGCCTGGAGTGTACCCTTTGAGAGAAGCTTCTTT	CAWSVPFERSFF
TRBV28	TRBJ2-1	NA	TRBD2	TGTGCCAGCAGTTTACTTGGCGGGGGAGGCGTTGAGCAGTTCTTC	CASSLLGGGGVEQFF
TRBV6-5	TRBJ1-1	NA	NA	TGTGCCAGCAGAAGTCACGGAGGCTTCCCTGAAGCTTTCTTT	CASRSHGGFPEAFF
TRBV3-1/TRBV3-2	TRBJ1-3	once	NA	TGTGCCAGCAGCCCGACAGTAACTGGAAACACCATATATTTT	CASSPTVTGNTIYF
TRBV30	TRBJ1-5	NA	NA	TGTGCCTGGAGTGTATCCAGGGGTTTCCAGCCCCAGCATTTT	CAWSVSRGFQPQHF
TRBV2	TRBJ1-5	NA	TRBD1	TGTGCCAGCAGTAAACTGGGGACAGGTGACCAGCCCCAGCATTTT	CASSKLGTGDQPQHF
TRBV5-4	TRBJ2-7	NA	TRBD1	TGTGCCAGCAGCTTGGCCCAGGGGGCCAGGGAGCAGTACTTC	CASSLAQGAREQYF
TRBV11-3	TRBJ1-2	NA	TRBD1	TGTGCCAGCAGCCAGGGGACAGGGCTAGAGTATGGCTACACCTTC	CASSQGTGLEYGYTF